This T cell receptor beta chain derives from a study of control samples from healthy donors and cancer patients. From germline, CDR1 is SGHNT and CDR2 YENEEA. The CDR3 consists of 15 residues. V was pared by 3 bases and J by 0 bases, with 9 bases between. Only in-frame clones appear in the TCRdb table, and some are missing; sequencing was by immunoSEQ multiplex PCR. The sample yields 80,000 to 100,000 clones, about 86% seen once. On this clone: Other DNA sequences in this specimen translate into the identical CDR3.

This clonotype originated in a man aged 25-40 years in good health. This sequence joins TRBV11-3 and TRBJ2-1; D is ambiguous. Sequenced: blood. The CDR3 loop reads CASSFGPSSYNEQFF. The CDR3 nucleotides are TGTGCCAGCAGCTTCGGGCCAAGCTCCTACAATGAGCAGTTCTTC.